This TCR beta chain appears in the sequencing data of a study of vaccination and CD4 T cells after COVID-19. Study summary: The stimulating agents, overlapping spike peptides, came from SARS-CoV-2, HCoV-NL63, HCoV-OC43 and HCoV-229E. Some control cultures received a CEFX pool, which served as the positive control. Others received an HIV-1 Nef pool or no peptide.

The treatment here: approximately 9-day PBMC culture with coronavirus spike peptide pools or control peptides (ViraFEST assay). ViraFEST grew antigen-specific T cells using peptide pools, then sequenced TCRs. There are a few counts of this clonotype. Its antigen is not known. Sequencing of cultured CD4+ T cell DNA used the Oncomine TCR Beta short-read assay. Extraction of genomic DNA was performed on cultured CD4+ T cells. Via MiXCR, TCRdb re-called the PCR reads, giving one row per CDR3 protein. This table holds 7,000 or so distinct CDR3 sequences, 74% found once. Specimen: CD4+ T cells from blood, cultured in vitro. The sequence came from a human donor who had recovered from COVID-19.

The CDR3: CSVEDRGQGVYGYTF. As DNA, the CDR3 is TGCAGCGTTGAAGATAGGGGACAGGGGGTCTATGGCTACACCTTC. The genes are TRBV29-1 and TRBJ1-2, with TRBD1 identical over 11 bases. CDR3 size: 15 residues. V gave up 0 bases and J gave up 4 bases; unmatched junction bases: 4. Germline CDR1 SQVTM, CDR2 ANQGSEA.